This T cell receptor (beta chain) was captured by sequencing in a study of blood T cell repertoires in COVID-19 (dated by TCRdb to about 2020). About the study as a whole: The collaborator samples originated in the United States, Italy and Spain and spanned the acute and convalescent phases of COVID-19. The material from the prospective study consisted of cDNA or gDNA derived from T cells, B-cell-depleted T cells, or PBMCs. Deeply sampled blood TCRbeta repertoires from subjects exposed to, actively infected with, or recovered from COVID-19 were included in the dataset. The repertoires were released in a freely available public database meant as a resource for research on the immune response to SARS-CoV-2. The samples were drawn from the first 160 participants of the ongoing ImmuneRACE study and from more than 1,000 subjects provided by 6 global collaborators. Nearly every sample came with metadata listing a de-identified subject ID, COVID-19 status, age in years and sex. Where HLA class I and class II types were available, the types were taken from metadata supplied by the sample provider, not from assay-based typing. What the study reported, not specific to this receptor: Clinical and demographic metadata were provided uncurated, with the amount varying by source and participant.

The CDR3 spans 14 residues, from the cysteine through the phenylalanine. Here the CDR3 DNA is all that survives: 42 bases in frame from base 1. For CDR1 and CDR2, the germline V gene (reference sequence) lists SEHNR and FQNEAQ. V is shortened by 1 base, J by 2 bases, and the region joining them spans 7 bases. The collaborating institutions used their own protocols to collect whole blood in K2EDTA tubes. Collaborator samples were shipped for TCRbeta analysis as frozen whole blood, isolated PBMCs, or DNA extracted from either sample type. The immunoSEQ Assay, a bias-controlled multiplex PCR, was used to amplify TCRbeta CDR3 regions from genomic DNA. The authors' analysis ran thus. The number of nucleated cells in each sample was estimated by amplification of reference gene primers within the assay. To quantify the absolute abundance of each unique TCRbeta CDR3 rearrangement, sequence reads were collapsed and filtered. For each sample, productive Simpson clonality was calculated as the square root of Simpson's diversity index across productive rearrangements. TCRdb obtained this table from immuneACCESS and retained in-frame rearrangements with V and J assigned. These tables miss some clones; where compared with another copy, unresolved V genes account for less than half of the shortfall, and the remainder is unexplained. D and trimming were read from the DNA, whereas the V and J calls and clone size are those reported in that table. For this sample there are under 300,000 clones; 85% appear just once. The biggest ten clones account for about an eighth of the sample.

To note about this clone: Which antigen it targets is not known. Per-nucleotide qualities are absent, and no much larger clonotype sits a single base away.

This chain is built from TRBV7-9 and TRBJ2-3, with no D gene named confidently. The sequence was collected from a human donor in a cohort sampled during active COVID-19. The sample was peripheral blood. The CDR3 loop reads CASSLDIYTDTQYF. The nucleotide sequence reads TGTGCCAGCAGCTTAGACATATACACAGATACGCAGTATTTT.